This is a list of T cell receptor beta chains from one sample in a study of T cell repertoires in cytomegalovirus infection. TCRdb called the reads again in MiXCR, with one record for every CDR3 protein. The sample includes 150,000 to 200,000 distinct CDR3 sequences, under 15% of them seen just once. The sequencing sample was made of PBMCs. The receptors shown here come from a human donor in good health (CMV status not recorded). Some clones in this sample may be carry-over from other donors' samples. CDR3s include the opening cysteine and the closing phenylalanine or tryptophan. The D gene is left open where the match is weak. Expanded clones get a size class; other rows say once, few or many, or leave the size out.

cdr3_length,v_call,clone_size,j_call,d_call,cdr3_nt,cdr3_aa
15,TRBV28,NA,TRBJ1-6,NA,TGTGCCAGCAGTTACCAGGGATCCTATAATTCACCCCTCCACTTT,CASSYQGSYNSPLHF
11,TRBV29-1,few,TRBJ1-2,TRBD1,TGCAGCGTCCGGGACAGAGACGGCTACACCTTC,CSVRDRDGYTF
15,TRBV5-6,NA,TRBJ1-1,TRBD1,TGTGCCAGCAGACAGAGGACAGGTTCGAACACTGAAGCTTTCTTT,CASRQRTGSNTEAFF
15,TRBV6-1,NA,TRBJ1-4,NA,TGTGCCAGCAGTGAATTGAGATTTTCTGGGGAAAAACTGTTTTTT,CASSELRFSGEKLFF
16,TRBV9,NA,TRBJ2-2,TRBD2,TGTGCCAGCAGCGTCCGCCTGGGACTAGCGACCGGGGAGCTGTTTTTT,CASSVRLGLATGELFF
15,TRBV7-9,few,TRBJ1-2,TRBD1,TGTGCCAGCAGTCTTTCCGGGACAGGGGACTATGGCTACACCTTC,CASSLSGTGDYGYTF
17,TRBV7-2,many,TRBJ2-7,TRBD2,TGTGCCAGCAGCTTAGAGCTAGCGGGGCTGACACCCTACGAGCAGTACTTC,CASSLELAGLTPYEQYF
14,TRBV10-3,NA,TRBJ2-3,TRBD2,TGTGCCGGCGGGAGGCAGGGAGGCACAGATACGCAGTATTTT,CAGGRQGGTDTQYF
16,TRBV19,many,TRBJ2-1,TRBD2,TGTGCCACCAACTCGCGGGGGGTCAGCTCCTACAATGAGCAGTTCTTC,CATNSRGVSSYNEQFF
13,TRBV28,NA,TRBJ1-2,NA,TGTGCCAGCAGCCCTACGACAGGAAGAGGCTACACCTTC,CASSPTTGRGYTF